This T cell receptor beta chain was documented in a study of identical twins. CDR3 length: 16 amino acids. Trimming cost V 4 bases and J 1 base; bases outside gene matches: 7. In germline, CDR1 is MGHDK, CDR2 SYGVNS. A single record per CDR3 protein comes from TCRdb applying MiXCR to the 5' RACE reads. The repertoire consists of 500,000 to 600,000 distinct CDR3 sequences, with less than 25% occurring once and the leading ten covering around 0.9%. These data were also filed under a second study, of T cells expressing NK-cell markers. That paper notes: In several experiments, an anti-gamma-delta TCR antibody restricted sorting to alpha-beta TCR T cells.

The chain is built from TRBV25-1 and TRBJ1-1, with 9 nucleotides matching TRBD1. Sequenced material: CD4+ T cells sorted from blood. The clonotype comes from a woman aged 18-35 years in good health. The CDR3 spells CASSGFEGQGNTEAFF. As DNA, the CDR3 is TGTGCCAGCAGTGGATTTGAGGGACAGGGGAACACTGAAGCTTTCTTT.